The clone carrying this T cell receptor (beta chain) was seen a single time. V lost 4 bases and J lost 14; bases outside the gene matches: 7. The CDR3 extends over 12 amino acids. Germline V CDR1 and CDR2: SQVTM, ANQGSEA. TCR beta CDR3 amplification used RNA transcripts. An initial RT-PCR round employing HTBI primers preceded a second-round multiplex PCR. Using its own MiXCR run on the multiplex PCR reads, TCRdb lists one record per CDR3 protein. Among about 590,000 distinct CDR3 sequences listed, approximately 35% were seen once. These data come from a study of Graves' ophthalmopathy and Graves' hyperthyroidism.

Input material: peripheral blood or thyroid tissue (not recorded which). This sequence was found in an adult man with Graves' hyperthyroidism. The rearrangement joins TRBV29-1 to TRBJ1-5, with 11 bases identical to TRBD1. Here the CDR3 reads CSVGDRGNYEHF. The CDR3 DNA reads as TGCAGCGTTGGGGACAGGGGGAACTACGAGCATTTT.